This T cell receptor beta chain was sequenced during a study of sequential checkpoint blockade in melanoma. Study-level findings and limits: Response in arm A was associated with pretreatment TIL clonality.

Between the trimmed V and J ends, which lost 11 bases and 3 bases, there was a span of 22 bases. This CDR3 spans 16 amino acids. Germline lookup yields CDR1 SGHDN and CDR2 FVKESK. Method: immunoSEQ multiplex PCR; TCRdb's copy keeps in-frame clones and lacks some. The table has around 13,000 clones, less than 35% seen once. The treatment: randomized to nivolumab then ipilimumab (arm A) or the reverse (arm B). As regards this clone: Antigen unknown.

The sequence was obtained from a human donor with melanoma. V usage is TRBV14 and J usage is TRBJ2-2; maybe TRBD2 (5 bases). The sample was tumor tissue (inferred from file names), taken from a patient given nivolumab and ipilimumab in sequence. CDR3 residues: CAPDLTRGKDTGELFF. The DNA of the CDR3 is TGTGCCCCCGACCTCACGAGAGGGAAGGACACCGGGGAGCTGTTTTTT.